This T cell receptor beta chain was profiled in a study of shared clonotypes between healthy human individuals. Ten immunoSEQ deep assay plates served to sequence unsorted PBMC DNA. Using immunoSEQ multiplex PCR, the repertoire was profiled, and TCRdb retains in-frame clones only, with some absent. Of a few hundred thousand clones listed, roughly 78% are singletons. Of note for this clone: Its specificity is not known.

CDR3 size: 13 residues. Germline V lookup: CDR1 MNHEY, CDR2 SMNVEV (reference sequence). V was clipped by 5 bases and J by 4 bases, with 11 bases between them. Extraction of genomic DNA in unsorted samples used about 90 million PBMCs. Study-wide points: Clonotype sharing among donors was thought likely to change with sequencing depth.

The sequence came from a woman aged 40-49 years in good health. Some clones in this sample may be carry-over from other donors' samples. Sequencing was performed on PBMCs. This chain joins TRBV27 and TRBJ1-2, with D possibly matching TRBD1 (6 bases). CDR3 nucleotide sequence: TGTGCCAGCAGTCCAGGACAGATCTATGGCTACACCTTC. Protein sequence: CASSPGQIYGYTF.